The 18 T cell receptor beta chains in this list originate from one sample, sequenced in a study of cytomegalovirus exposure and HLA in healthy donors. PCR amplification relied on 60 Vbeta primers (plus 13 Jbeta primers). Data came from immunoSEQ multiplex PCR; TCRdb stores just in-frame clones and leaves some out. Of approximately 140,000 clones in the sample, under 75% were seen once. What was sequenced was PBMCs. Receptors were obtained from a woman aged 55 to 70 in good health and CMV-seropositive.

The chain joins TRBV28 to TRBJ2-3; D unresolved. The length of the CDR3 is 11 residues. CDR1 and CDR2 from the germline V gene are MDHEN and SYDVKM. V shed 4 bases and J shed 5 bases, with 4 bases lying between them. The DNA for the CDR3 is TGTGCCAGCAGTTCCGGAGATACGCAGTATTTT. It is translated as CASSSGDTQYF.

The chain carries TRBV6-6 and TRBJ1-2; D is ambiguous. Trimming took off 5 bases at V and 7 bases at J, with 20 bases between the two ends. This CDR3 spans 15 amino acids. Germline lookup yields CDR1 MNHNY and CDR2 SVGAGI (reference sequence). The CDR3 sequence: CASSTAREGKGGYTF. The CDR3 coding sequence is TGTGCCAGCAGTACCGCCCGGGAGGGAAAAGGTGGCTACACCTTC.

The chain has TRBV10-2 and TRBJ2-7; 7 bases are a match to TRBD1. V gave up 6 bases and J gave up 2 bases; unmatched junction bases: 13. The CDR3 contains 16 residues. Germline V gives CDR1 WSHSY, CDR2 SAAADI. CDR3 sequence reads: CASRDWDSLNPYEQYF. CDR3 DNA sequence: TGCGCCAGCAGGGATTGGGACAGCCTAAACCCCTACGAGCAGTACTTC.

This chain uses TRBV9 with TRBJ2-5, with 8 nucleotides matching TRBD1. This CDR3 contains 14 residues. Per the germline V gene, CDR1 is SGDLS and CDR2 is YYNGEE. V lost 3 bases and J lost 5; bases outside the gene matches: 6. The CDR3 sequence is CASSGGRGQETQYF. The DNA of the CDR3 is TGTGCCAGCAGCGGAGGCAGGGGGCAGGAGACCCAGTACTTC.

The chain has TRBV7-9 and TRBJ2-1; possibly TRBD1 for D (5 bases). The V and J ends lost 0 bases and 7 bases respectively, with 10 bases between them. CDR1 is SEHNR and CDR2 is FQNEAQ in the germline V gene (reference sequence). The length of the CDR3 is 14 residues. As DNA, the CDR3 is TGTGCCAGCAGCTTAGCGGGGCTCGAAAATGAGCAGTTCTTC. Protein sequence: CASSLAGLENEQFF.

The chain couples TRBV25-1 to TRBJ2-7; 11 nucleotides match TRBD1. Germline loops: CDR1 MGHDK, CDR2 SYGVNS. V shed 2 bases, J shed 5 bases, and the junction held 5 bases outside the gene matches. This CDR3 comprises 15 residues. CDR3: CASSEVGDRGNEQYF. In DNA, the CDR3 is TGTGCCAGCAGTGAAGTAGGGGACAGGGGGAACGAGCAGTACTTC.

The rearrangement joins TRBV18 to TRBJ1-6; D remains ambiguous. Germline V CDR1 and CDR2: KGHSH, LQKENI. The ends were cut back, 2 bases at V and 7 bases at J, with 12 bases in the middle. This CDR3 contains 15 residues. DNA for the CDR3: TGTGCCAGCTCACCAATGGGCCCTCCGAATTCACCCCTCCACTTT. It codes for CASSPMGPPNSPLHF.

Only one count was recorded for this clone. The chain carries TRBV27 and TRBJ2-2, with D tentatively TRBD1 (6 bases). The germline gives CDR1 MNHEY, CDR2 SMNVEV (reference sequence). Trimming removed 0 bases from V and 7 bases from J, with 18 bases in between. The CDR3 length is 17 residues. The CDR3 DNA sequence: TGTGCCAGCAGTTTATCCGTGACAGGAGGAGTTTACGGGGAGCTGTTTTTT. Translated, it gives CASSLSVTGGVYGELFF.

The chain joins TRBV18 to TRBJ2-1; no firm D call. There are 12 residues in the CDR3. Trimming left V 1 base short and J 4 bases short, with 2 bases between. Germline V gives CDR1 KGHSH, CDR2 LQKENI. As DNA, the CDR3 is TGTGCCAGCTCACCACTATACAATGAGCAGTTCTTC. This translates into CASSPLYNEQFF.

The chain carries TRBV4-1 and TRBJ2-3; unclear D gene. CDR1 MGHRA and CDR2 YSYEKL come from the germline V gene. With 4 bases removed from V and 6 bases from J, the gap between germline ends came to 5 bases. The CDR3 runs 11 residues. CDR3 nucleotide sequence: TGCGCCAGCAGCCCCGGGGATACGCAGTATTTT. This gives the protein CASSPGDTQYF.

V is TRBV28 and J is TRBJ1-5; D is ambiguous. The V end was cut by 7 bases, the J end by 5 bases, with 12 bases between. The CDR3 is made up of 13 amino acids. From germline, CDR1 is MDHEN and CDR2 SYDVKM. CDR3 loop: CASTTPPYQPQHF. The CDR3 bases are TGTGCCAGCACTACCCCCCCATATCAGCCCCAGCATTTT.

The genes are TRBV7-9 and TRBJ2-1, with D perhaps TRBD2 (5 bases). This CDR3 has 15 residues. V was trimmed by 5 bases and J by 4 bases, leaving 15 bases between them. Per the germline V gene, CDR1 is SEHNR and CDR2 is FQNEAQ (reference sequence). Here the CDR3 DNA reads TGTGCCAGCAGCGAGATCCTAACGGGGTACAATGAGCAGTTCTTC. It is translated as CASSEILTGYNEQFF. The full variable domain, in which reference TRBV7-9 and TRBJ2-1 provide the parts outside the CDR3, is DTGVSQNPRHKITKRGQNVTFRCDPISEHNRLYWYRQTLGQGPEFLTYFQNEAQLEKSRLLSDRFSAERPKGSFSTLEIQRTEQGDSAMYLCASSEILTGYNEQFFGPGTRLTVL.

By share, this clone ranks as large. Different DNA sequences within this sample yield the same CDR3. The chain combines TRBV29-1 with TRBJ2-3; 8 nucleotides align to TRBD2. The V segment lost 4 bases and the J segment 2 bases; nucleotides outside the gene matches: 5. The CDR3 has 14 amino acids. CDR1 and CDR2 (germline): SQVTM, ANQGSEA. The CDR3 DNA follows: TGCAGCGTTGCCCTAGCGGGTGCCACAGATACGCAGTATTTT. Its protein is CSVALAGATDTQYF.

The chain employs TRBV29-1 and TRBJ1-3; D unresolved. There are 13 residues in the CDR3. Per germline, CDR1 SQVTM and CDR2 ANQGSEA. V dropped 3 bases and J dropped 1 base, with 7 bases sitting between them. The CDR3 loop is CSVDSGSGNTIYF. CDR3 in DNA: TGCAGCGTTGACTCGGGGTCTGGAAACACCATATATTTT.

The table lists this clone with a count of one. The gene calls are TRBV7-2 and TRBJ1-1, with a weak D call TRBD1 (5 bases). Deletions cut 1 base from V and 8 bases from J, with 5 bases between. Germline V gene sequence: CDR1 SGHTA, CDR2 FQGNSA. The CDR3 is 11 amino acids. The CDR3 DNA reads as TGTGCCAGCAGCTTAGACAGGGAAGCTTTCTTT. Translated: CASSLDREAFF.

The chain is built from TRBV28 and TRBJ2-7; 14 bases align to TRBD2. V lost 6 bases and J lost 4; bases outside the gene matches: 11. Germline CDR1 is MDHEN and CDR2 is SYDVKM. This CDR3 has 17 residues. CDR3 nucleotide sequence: TGTGCCAGCAGACGGGTGGGGACTAGCGGGAGCACGTACGAGCAGTACTTC. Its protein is CASRRVGTSGSTYEQYF.

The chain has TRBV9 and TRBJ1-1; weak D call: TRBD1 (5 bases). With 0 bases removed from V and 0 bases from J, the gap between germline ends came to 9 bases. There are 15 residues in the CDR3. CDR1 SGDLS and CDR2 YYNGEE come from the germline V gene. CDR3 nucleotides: TGTGCCAGCAGCGTAGGGACACGGATGAACACTGAAGCTTTCTTT. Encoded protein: CASSVGTRMNTEAFF.

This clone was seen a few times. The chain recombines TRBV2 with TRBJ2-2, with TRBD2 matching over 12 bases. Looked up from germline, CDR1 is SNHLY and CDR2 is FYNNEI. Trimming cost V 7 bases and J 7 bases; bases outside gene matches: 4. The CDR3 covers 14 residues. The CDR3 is CASNRLAGDGELFF. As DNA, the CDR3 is TGTGCCAGCAACCGACTAGCGGGAGACGGGGAGCTGTTTTTT.